This T cell receptor beta chain was profiled in a study of identical twins. General study findings and limits: The conclusions drew on cross-sectional statistical analysis instead of tracking the same donors. Invariant MAIT and iNKT cells could partly confound zero-insertion analyses.

CDR3 size: 13 residues. CDR1 and CDR2 (germline): LNHNV, YYDKDF (reference sequence). The V gene lost 0 bases and the J gene lost 5 bases, with 7 bases spanning the gap. This clonotype has a handful of counts. Its specificity is not known. A single record per CDR3 protein comes from TCRdb applying MiXCR to the 5' RACE reads. The sample has under 450,000 distinct CDR3 sequences, under 20% seen once. The rearrangement joins TRBV15 to TRBJ2-5, with D unclear. This sequence was found in a man aged 50-60 years in good health. The material sequenced was naive T cells sorted from blood. The DNA of the CDR3 is TGTGCCACCAGCAGAGATCGAGGCGAGACCCAGTACTTC. Residues: CATSRDRGETQYF.